The T cell receptor (beta chain) under discussion was sequenced for a study of shared clonotypes between healthy human individuals. The CDR3 has 14 residues. Trimming took 5 bases from V and 5 from J; bases not matched to a gene: 6. CDR1 and CDR2 from the germline V gene are SNHLY and FYNNEI. Method: immunoSEQ multiplex PCR; TCRdb's copy keeps in-frame clones and lacks some. The sample shows 490,000 or so clones, less than 80% of them seen only once. The chain combines TRBV2 with TRBJ2-5; 9 bases are shared with TRBD2. This receptor was identified in a woman aged 40-49 years in good health. Some clones in this sample may be carry-over from other donors' samples. Sequencing used PBMCs. The CDR3 DNA sequence: TGTGCCAGCAGTAAGGGACTAGCCTCGGAGACCCAGTACTTC. It specifies CASSKGLASETQYF.